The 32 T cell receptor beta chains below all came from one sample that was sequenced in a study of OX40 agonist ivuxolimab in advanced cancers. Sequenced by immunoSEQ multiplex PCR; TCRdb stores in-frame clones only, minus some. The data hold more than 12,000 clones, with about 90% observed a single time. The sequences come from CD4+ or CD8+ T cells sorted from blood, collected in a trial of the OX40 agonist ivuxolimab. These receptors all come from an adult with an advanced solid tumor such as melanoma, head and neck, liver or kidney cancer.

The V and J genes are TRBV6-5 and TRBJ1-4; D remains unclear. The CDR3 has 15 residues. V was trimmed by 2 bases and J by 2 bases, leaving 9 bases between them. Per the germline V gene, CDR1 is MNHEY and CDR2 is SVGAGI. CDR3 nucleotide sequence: TGTGCCAGCAGTTACGGGGTAGAGACTAATGAAAAACTGTTTTTT. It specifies CASSYGVETNEKLFF.

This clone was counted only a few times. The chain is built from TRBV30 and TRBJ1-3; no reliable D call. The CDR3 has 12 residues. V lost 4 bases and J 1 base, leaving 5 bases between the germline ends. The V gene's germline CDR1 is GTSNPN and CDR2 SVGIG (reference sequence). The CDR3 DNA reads TGTGCCTGGAAAGCGTCTGGAAACACCATATATTTT. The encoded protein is CAWKASGNTIYF.

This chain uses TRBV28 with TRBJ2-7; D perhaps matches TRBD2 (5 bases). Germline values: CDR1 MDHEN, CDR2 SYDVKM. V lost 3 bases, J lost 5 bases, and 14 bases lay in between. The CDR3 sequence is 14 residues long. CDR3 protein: CASSLFGEVDEQYF. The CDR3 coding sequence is TGTGCCAGCAGTTTGTTCGGGGAAGTCGACGAGCAGTACTTC.

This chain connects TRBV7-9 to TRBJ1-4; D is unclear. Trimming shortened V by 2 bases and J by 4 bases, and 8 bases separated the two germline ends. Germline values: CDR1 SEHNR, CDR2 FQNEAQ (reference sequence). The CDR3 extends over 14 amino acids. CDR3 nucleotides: TGTGCCAGCAGCTTACAGAAGCTTAATGAAAAACTGTTTTTT. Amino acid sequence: CASSLQKLNEKLFF.

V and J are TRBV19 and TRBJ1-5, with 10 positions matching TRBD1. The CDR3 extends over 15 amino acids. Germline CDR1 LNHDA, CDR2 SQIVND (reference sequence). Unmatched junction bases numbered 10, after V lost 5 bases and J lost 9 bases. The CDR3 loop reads CASSPGQGWEGPQHF. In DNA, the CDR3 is TGTGCCAGTAGTCCGGGACAGGGGTGGGAAGGGCCCCAGCATTTT.

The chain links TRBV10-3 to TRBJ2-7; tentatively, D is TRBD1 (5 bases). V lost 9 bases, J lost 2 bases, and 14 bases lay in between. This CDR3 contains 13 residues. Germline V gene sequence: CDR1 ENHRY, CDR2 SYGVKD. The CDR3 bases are TGTGCCATGAGCTCAGGGCCAGCCTACGAGCAGTACTTC. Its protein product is CAMSSGPAYEQYF.

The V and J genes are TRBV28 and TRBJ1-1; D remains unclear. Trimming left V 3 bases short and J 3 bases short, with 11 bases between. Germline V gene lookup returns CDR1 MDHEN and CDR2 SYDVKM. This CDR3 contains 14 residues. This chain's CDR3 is CASSLVGKHTEAFF. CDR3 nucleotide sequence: TGTGCCAGCAGTTTGGTCGGGAAACACACTGAAGCTTTCTTT.

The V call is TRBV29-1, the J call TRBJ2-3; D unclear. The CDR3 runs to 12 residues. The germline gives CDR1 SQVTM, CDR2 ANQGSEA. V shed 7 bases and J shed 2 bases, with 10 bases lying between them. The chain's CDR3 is CSADGYTDTQYF. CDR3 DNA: TGCAGCGCGGACGGTTACACAGATACGCAGTATTTT.

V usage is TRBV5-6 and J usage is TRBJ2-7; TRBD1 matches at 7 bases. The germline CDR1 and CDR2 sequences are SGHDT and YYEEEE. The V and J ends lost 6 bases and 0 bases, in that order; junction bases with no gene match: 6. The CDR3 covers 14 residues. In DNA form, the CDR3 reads TGTGCCAGCACCCAGGGGACAGCCTCCTACGAGCAGTACTTC. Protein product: CASTQGTASYEQYF.

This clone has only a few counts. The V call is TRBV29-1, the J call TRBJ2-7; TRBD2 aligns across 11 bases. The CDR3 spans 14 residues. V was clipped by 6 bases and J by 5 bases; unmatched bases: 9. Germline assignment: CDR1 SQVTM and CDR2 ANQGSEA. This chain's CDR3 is CSVPLAGVGNEQYF. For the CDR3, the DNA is TGCAGCGTCCCACTAGCGGGAGTTGGGAACGAGCAGTACTTC.

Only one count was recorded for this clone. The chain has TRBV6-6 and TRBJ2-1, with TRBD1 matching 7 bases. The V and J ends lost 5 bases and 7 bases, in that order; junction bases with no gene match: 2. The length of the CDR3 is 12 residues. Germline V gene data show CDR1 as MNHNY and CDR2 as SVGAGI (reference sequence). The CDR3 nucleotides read TGTGCCAGCAGTCCAGGGGGAAATGAGCAGTTCTTC. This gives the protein CASSPGGNEQFF.

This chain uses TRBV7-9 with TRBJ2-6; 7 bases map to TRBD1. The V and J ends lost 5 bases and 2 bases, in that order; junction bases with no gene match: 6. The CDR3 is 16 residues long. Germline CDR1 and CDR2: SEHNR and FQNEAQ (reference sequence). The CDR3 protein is CASSIPTGAGANVLTF. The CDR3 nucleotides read TGTGCCAGCAGCATACCCACAGGGGCTGGGGCCAACGTCCTGACTTTC.

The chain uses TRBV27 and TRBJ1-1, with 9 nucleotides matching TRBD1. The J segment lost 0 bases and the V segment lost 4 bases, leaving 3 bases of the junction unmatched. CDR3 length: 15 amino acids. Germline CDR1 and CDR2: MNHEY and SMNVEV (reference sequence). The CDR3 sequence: CASSWGQGLNTEAFF. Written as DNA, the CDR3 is TGTGCCAGCAGTTGGGGACAGGGCTTGAACACTGAAGCTTTCTTT.

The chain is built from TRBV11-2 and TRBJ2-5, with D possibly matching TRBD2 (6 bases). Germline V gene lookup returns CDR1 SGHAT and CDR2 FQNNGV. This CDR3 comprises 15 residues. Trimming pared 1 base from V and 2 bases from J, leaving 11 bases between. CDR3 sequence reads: CASSLGSSEQETQYF. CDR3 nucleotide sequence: TGTGCCAGCAGCTTAGGTTCTAGCGAACAAGAGACCCAGTACTTC.

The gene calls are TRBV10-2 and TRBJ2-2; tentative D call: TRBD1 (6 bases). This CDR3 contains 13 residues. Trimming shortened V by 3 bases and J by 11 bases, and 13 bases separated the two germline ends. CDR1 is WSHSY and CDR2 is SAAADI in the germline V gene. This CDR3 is CASSDSVQGELFF. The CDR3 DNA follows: TGCGCCAGCAGTGATAGTGTACAGGGCGAGCTGTTTTTT.

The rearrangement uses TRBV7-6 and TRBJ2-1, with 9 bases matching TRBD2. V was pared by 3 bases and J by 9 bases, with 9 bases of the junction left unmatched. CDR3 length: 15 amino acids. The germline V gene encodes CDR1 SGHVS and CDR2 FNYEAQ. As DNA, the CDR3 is TGTGCCAGCAGCTTCGAAGCGGGAGGTTGGGGTGAGCAGTTCTTC. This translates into CASSFEAGGWGEQFF.

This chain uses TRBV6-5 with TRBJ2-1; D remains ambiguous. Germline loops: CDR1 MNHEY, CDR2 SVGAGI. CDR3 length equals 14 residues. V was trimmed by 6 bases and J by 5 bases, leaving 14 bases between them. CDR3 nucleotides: TGTGCCAGCAGACCCGCCGGCGGTCACAATGAGCAGTTCTTC. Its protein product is CASRPAGGHNEQFF.

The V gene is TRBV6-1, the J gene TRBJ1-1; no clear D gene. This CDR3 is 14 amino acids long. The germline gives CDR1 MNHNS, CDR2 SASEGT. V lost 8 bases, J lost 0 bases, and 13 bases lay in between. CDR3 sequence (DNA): TGTGCCAGCTGCCCTCCGATTATGAACACTGAAGCTTTCTTT. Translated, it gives CASCPPIMNTEAFF.

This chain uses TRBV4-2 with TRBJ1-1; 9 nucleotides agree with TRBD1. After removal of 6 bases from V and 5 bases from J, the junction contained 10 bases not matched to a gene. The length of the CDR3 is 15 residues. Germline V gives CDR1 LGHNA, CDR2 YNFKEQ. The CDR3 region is CASSNLQGAGTEAFF. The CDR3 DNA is TGTGCCAGCAGTAACCTACAGGGGGCTGGGACTGAAGCTTTCTTT.

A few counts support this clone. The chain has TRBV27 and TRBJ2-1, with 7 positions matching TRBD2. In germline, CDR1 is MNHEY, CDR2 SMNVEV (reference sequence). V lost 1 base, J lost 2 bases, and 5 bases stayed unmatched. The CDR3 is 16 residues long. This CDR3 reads CASSLWAGVPYNEQFF. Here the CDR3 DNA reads TGTGCCAGCAGTTTATGGGCGGGAGTCCCCTACAATGAGCAGTTCTTC.

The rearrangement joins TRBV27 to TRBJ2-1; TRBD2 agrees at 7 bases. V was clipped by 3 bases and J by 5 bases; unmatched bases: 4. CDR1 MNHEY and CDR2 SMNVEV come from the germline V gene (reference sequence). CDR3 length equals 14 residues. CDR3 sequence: CASSFRTRHNEQFF. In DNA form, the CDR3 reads TGTGCCAGCAGTTTCCGGACTAGACACAATGAGCAGTTCTTC.

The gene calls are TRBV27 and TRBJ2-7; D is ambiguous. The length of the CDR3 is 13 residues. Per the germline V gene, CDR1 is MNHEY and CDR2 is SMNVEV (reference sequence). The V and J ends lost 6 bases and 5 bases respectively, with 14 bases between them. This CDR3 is CASRSPGLHEQYF. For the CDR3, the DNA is TGTGCCAGCAGGTCGCCCGGCTTGCACGAGCAGTACTTC.

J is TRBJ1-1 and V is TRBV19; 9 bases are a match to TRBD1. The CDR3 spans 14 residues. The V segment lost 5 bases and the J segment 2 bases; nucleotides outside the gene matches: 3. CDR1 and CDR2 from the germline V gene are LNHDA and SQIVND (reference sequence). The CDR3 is CASSEDRGNTEAFF. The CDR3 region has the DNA TGTGCCAGTAGTGAGGACAGGGGAAACACTGAAGCTTTCTTT. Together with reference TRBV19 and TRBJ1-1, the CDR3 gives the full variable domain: DGGITQSPKYLFRKEGQNVTLSCEQNLNHDAMYWYRQDPGQGLRLIYYSQIVNDFQKGDIAEGYSVSREKKESFPLTVTSAQKNPTAFYLCASSEDRGNTEAFFGQGTRLTVV.

CDR3 DNA sequence: TGCGCCAGCAGCCCCGGGACTAGCGGTCAAGAGACCCAGTACTTC. Translating it yields CASSPGTSGQETQYF. The V and J genes are TRBV5-1 and TRBJ2-5; 11 nucleotides align to TRBD2. The CDR3 has 15 amino acids. Germline CDR1 and CDR2: SGHRS and YFSETQ. V was pared by 4 bases and J by 2 bases, with 4 bases of the junction left unmatched.

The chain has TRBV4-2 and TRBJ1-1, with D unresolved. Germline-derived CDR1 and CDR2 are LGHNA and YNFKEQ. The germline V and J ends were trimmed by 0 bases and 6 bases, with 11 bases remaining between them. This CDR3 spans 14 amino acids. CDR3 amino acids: CASSQEMGYSEAFF. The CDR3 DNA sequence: TGTGCCAGCAGCCAAGAAATGGGGTATTCTGAAGCTTTCTTT.

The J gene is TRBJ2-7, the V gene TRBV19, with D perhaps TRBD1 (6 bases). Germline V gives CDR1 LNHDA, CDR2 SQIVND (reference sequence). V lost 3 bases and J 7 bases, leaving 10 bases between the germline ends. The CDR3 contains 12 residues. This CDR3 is CASSITGREQYF. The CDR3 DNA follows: TGTGCCAGTAGTATCACAGGGCGGGAGCAGTACTTC.

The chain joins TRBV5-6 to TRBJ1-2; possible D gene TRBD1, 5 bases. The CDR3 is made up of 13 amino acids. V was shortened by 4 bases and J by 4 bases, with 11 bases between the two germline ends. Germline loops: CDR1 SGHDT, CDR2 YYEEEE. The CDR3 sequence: CASSTQGGYGYTF. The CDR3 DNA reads TGTGCCAGCAGCACTCAGGGAGGCTATGGCTACACCTTC.

The CDR3 DNA reads TGCGCCAGCAGCCAAGGGGTAGCGGGCCAGTACGAGCAGTACTTC. This sequence encodes CASSQGVAGQYEQYF. The chain uses TRBV4-1 and TRBJ2-5; 7 bases align to TRBD2. The better agreement between TRBJ2-7 and the DNA end casts doubt on the J call. The CDR3 contains 15 residues. From germline, CDR1 is MGHRA and CDR2 YSYEKL.

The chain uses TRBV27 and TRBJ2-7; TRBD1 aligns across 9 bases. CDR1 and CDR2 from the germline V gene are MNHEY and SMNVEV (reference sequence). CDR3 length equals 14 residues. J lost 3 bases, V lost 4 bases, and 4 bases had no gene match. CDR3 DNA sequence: TGTGCCAGCAGTTCGGGGACAGGGCTCTACGAGCAGTACTTC. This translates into CASSSGTGLYEQYF.

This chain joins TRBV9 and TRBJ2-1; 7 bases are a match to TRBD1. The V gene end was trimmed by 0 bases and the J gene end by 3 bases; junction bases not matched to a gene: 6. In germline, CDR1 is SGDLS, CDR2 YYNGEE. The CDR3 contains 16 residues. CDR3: CASSVGDSIGYNEQFF. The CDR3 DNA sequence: TGTGCCAGCAGCGTAGGGGACAGTATCGGCTACAATGAGCAGTTCTTC.

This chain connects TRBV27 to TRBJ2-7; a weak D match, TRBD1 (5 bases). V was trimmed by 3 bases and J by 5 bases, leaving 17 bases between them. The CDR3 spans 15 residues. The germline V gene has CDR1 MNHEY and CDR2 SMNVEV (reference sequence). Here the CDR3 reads CASSFSAGLSHEQYF. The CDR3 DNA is TGTGCCAGCAGTTTTTCCGCAGGGCTGTCCCACGAGCAGTACTTC.

CDR3 in DNA: TGTGCCAGCAGTCCAGGACAGGGGGCAGTCAATGAGCAGTTCTTC. Its protein is CASSPGQGAVNEQFF. This rearrangement joins TRBV27 to TRBJ2-1; TRBD1 matches 11 bases. The trim removed 5 bases at V and 6 bases at J, leaving 6 bases unmatched. Looked up from germline, CDR1 is MNHEY and CDR2 is SMNVEV (reference sequence). The CDR3 contains 15 residues.